What follows are 12 T cell receptor beta chains derived from one specimen sequenced in a study of early T cells in non-severe SARS-CoV-2 infection (dated by TCRdb to the early 2020s). Libraries were constructed by 5' RACE. TCRdb records NextSeq 500 as the sequencer. TCRdb reran the public reads through fastp at Q25 and MiXCR, keeping productive beta chains. Rows with one shared CDR3 protein collapse into an entry with the most common genes and DNA. The sample data list around 40,000 distinct CDR3 sequences, and roughly 5.7% of these were observed just once. The ten largest make up around 4.8% of the sample. Sequencing input: whole blood. The receptors here all came from an adult who was a healthcare worker with PCR-confirmed SARS-CoV-2 infection or an uninfected control (not recorded which).

This clonotype was seen a few times. This sequence joins TRBV4-2 and TRBJ2-1; unclear D gene. V was cut by 0 bases and J by 3 bases, with 9 bases left in between. The CDR3 runs 15 residues. The germline CDR1 and CDR2 sequences are LGHNA and YNFKEQ. The CDR3: CASSQDGLSYNEQFF. CDR3 nucleotides: TGTGCCAGCAGCCAAGACGGTCTAAGCTACAATGAGCAGTTCTTC.

This clonotype showed up many times. The chain employs TRBV28 and TRBJ2-5; the D is unclear. The CDR3 extends over 15 amino acids. The V and J ends lost 2 bases and 4 bases respectively, with 14 bases between them. Germline V gene sequence: CDR1 MDHEN, CDR2 SYDVKM. CDR3 DNA: TGTGCCAGCAGTTTAACGGGCGCGGCTCTAGAGACCCAGTACTTC. It encodes CASSLTGAALETQYF.

There are many counts of this clonotype. The rearrangement uses TRBV29-1 and TRBJ2-6, with TRBD1 as a possible D gene (6 bases). This CDR3 has 15 amino acids. V was pared by 4 bases and J by 0 bases, with 10 bases between. Germline V CDR1 and CDR2: SQVTM, ANQGSEA. CDR3 DNA sequence: TGCAGCGTTGGGTCAGGGGTCTCTGGGGCCAACGTCCTGACTTTC. Translating it yields CSVGSGVSGANVLTF.

Many counts were recorded for this clonotype. The chain combines TRBV7-3 with TRBJ2-6; D not certain. V lost 2 bases and J 0 bases, leaving 2 bases between the germline ends. There are 14 residues in the CDR3. CDR1 SGHTA and CDR2 FQGTGA come from the germline V gene. The CDR3, as DNA: TGTGCCAGCAGCTTAGCCTCTGGGGCCAACGTCCTGACTTTC. Translation gives CASSLASGANVLTF.

In its sample, this clonotype was seen many times. V gene TRBV28 combines with J gene TRBJ1-2; 8 bases map to TRBD1. Germline-derived CDR1 and CDR2 are MDHEN and SYDVKM. The CDR3 length is 14 residues. V dropped 4 bases and J dropped 8; count of bases not matched to a gene: 9. CDR3 loop: CASSSSGGLSGYTF. CDR3 DNA: TGTGCCAGCAGTTCATCAGGGGGCTTAAGCGGCTACACCTTC.

V is TRBV6-5 and J is TRBJ2-3; no clear D. The CDR3 is 14 amino acids. The germline V gene encodes CDR1 MNHEY and CDR2 SVGAGI. V lost 2 bases and J 4 bases, leaving 10 bases between the germline ends. The CDR3 loop reads CASSYRVSADTQYF. The CDR3, as DNA: TGTGCCAGCAGTTACAGGGTTTCCGCAGATACGCAGTATTTT.

This rearrangement joins TRBV5-1 to TRBJ1-2, with a weak D call TRBD1 (6 bases). Germline values: CDR1 SGHRS, CDR2 YFSETQ. The CDR3 extends over 13 amino acids. Trimming removed 3 bases from V and 8 bases from J, with 14 bases in between. DNA of the CDR3: TGCGCCAGCAGCTGGGGGGCATCGGAAGGCTACACCTTC. It translates to CASSWGASEGYTF.

This clonotype was seen repeatedly, ten times or more. The rearrangement uses TRBV18 and TRBJ2-7; 10 bases match TRBD1. Germline V gene lookup returns CDR1 KGHSH and CDR2 LQKENI. V lost 5 bases to trimming and J lost 5 bases; unmatched junction nucleotides: 6. The CDR3 consists of 14 residues. The CDR3 DNA reads TGTGCCAGCTCATCCGGGACAGGGGCCCACGAGCAGTACTTC. Residues: CASSSGTGAHEQYF.

This clonotype showed up just a few times. V and J are TRBV7-3 and TRBJ2-2; D is perhaps TRBD1 (6 bases). The V end was cut by 2 bases, the J end by 7 bases, with 17 bases between. CDR3 length: 16 residues. Germline V gene data show CDR1 as SGHTA and CDR2 as FQGTGA. DNA for the CDR3: TGTGCCAGCAGCTTATTAGCTGTACAGGGTCACGGGGAGCTGTTTTTT. It is translated as CASSLLAVQGHGELFF. The full variable domain, completed using reference TRBV7-3 and TRBJ2-2, is GAGVSQTPSNKVTEKGKYVELRCDPISGHTALYWYRQSLGQGPEFLIYFQGTGAADDSGLPNDRFFAVRPEGSVSTLKIQRTERGDSAVYLCASSLLAVQGHGELFFGEGSRLTVL.

This clonotype was observed many times. This chain links TRBV20-1 with TRBJ2-4; D perhaps matches TRBD1 (5 bases). Germline-derived CDR1 and CDR2 are DFQATT and SNEGSKA (reference sequence). V was trimmed by 6 bases and J by 0 bases, leaving 15 bases between them. The CDR3 has 15 residues. CDR3 sequence (DNA): TGCAGTGCCTCTGTGATGGGGCTAGCCAAAAACATTCAGTACTTC. It translates to CSASVMGLAKNIQYF.

This clonotype was seen at least ten times. J is TRBJ1-1 and V is TRBV18; no definite D call. V was trimmed by 3 bases and J by 1 base, leaving 12 bases between them. The CDR3 sequence is 15 residues long. Germline V gene lookup returns CDR1 KGHSH and CDR2 LQKENI. CDR3 protein: CASSPVTTPNTEAFF. Here the CDR3 DNA reads TGTGCCAGCTCACCCGTAACTACACCGAACACTGAAGCTTTCTTT.

The chain combines TRBV6-6 with TRBJ2-2; 8 bases fit TRBD2. Trimming at V came to 8 bases and at J to 0 bases, leaving 17 bases not matched to a gene. Germline assignment: CDR1 MNHNY and CDR2 SVGAGI (reference sequence). The CDR3 runs to 19 residues. This CDR3 is CASSVGGSGGRPNTGELFF. The CDR3 coding sequence is TGTGCCAGCTCGGTTGGGGGGAGTGGCGGGAGGCCGAACACCGGGGAGCTGTTTTTT.